The next 6 T cell receptor beta chains were all read from a single sample in a study of blood T cell repertoires in COVID-19. Produced via immunoSEQ multiplex PCR; TCRdb's table is partial and in-frame only. This table has roughly 250,000 clones, 70% to 80% appearing once. The sample was peripheral blood. All receptors come from a woman older than 75 with acute or convalescent COVID-19.

The chain couples TRBV25-1 to TRBJ1-2, with D hard to call. The length of the CDR3 is 12 residues. CDR1 MGHDK and CDR2 SYGVNS come from the germline V gene. Deletions cut 2 bases from V and 6 bases from J, with 7 bases between. The CDR3 sequence: CASSEPGHGYTF. CDR3 sequence (DNA): TGTGCCAGCAGTGAACCGGGTCATGGCTACACCTTC.

The CDR3 loop reads CASSKGPTYHNSPLHF. CDR3 nucleotide sequence: TGTGCCAGCAGCAAAGGCCCCACATACCATAATTCACCCCTCCACTTT. The rearrangement joins TRBV21-1 to TRBJ1-6; the table's D call, TRBD1, has no DNA check behind it. TRBV21-1 is a known pseudogene. CDR3 length: 16 residues.

This clone was seen many times. The chain couples TRBV11-2 to TRBJ2-2; TRBD2 agrees at 12 bases. V dropped 5 bases and J dropped 4; count of bases not matched to a gene: 5. The CDR3 length is 16 residues. Germline V gene data show CDR1 as SGHAT and CDR2 as FQNNGV. CDR3 loop: CASSVRLAGATGELFF. The CDR3 DNA reads TGTGCCAGCAGCGTCCGACTAGCGGGGGCCACCGGGGAGCTGTTTTTT.

The rearrangement joins TRBV29-1 to TRBJ2-5, with D unresolved. The CDR3 loop spans 11 amino acids. Germline V CDR1 and CDR2: SQVTM, ANQGSEA. V gave up 0 bases and J gave up 4 bases, with 3 bases separating them. CDR3 DNA sequence: TGCAGCGTTGAAGATCTAGAGACCCAGTACTTC. Amino acids: CSVEDLETQYF.

The chain combines TRBV29-1 with TRBJ2-7; D is ambiguous. CDR1 is SQVTM, CDR2 ANQGSEA, per germline. The CDR3 sequence is 12 residues long. Trimming stripped 3 bases from V and 5 bases from J, with 11 bases between. The CDR3 bases are TGCAGCGTTGATTCCGGGTATAACGAGCAGTACTTC. Protein sequence: CSVDSGYNEQYF.

The rearrangement links TRBV19 to TRBJ1-2, with TRBD1 matching over 12 bases. The CDR3 totals 15 residues. Germline CDR1 is LNHDA and CDR2 is SQIVND (reference sequence). Losses at the gene ends were 9 bases for V and 7 bases for J; bases not matched to a gene: 12. CDR3 DNA: TGTGCCAGCCGGGACAGGGGGCGCATGTTGGGTGGCTACACCTTC. Translating it yields CASRDRGRMLGGYTF. Together with reference TRBV19 and TRBJ1-2, the CDR3 gives the full variable domain: DGGITQSPKYLFRKEGQNVTLSCEQNLNHDAMYWYRQDPGQGLRLIYYSQIVNDFQKGDIAEGYSVSREKKESFPLTVTSAQKNPTAFYLCASRDRGRMLGGYTFGSGTRLTVV.